This T cell receptor (beta chain) emerged from a study of patients and donors after allogeneic stem cell transplantation. MiXCR, applied by TCRdb to the RT-PCR reads, yields one record per CDR3 protein. The sample lists approximately 410,000 distinct CDR3 sequences; about a sixth were seen once. Trimming removed 4 bases from V and 3 bases from J; junction bases left unmatched: 11. Germline loops: CDR1 SGHRS, CDR2 YFSETQ. There are 16 residues in the CDR3. Sequenced input: blood, either unsorted or a sorted T cell fraction (not recorded which). This TCR was sampled from a human donor who was either an allogeneic HSCT recipient or a stem cell or donor lymphocyte infusion donor (not recorded which). It is not recorded whose cells these are; they may come from a transplant donor. The V gene is TRBV5-1, the J gene TRBJ2-7; the match to TRBD1 covers 9 bases. The DNA of the CDR3 is TGCGCCAGCAGCACGACCGGGACAGGGAAGAACTACGAGCAGTACTTC. Translating it yields CASSTTGTGKNYEQYF.